The 29 T cell receptor beta chains reported below all come from one sample, sequenced in a study of T cell repertoires in cytomegalovirus infection. What these receptors recognize is not known. One entry per CDR3 protein results from TCRdb running MiXCR on the reads. Among 650,000 to 900,000 distinct CDR3 sequences listed, about 28% were seen once. The specimen comprised cultured CD8+ T cells from PBMCs, sampled from culture after CMV antigen stimulation. These receptors were taken from a human donor in good health (CMV status not recorded). Some clones in this sample may be carry-over from other donors' samples.

The chain recombines TRBV7-8 with TRBJ2-1; 10 bases agree with TRBD2. In germline, CDR1 is SGHVS, CDR2 FQNEAQ. CDR3 length: 16 amino acids. V lost 5 bases, J lost 0 bases, and 4 bases stayed unmatched. CDR3 sequence reads: CASSHGLAVSYNEQFF. DNA for the CDR3: TGTGCCAGCAGCCATGGACTAGCGGTCTCCTACAATGAGCAGTTCTTC.

The chain recombines TRBV10-3 with TRBJ1-5; a possible D gene is TRBD1 (5 bases). CDR1 and CDR2 (germline): ENHRY, SYGVKD. Between the trimmed V and J ends, which lost 6 bases and 5 bases, there was a span of 23 bases. CDR3 length: 17 residues. CDR3 nucleotide sequence: TGTGCCATCAGCGCTACCGCGGGCAGGGAAGAACATCAGCCCCAGCATTTT. Its translation: CAISATAGREEHQPQHF.

The V gene is TRBV4-1, the J gene TRBJ1-2, with D perhaps TRBD1 (5 bases). Trimming shortened V by 1 base and J by 8 bases, and 20 bases separated the two germline ends. This CDR3 comprises 16 residues. Per germline, CDR1 MGHRA and CDR2 YSYEKL. In DNA, the CDR3 is TGCGCCAGCAGCCAAGGGGTATCAAGGGGCAGTGACGGCTACACCTTC. Translation gives CASSQGVSRGSDGYTF.

Only a few counts were recorded for this clonotype. The rearrangement joins TRBV7-9 to TRBJ2-6; 9 bases match TRBD1. V was pared by 5 bases and J by 3 bases, with 8 bases of the junction left unmatched. The CDR3 runs to 17 residues. Germline assignment: CDR1 SEHNR and CDR2 FQNEAQ (reference sequence). CDR3 coding DNA: TGTGCCAGCAGCATGGGACAGGGATTATATGGGGCCAACGTCCTGACTTTC. It translates to CASSMGQGLYGANVLTF.

This clonotype showed up many times. V is TRBV7-8 and J is TRBJ1-5; weak D call: TRBD1 (5 bases). With 5 bases removed from V and 3 bases from J, the gap between germline ends came to 14 bases. Germline CDR1 and CDR2: SGHVS and FQNEAQ. The CDR3 length is 15 residues. CDR3 sequence: CASSPGPTPNQPQHF. Here the CDR3 DNA reads TGTGCCAGCAGCCCGGGACCTACCCCCAATCAGCCCCAGCATTTT.

The chain carries TRBV6-2 or TRBV6-3 and TRBJ2-1; possibly TRBD2 for D (5 bases). Trimming took 6 bases from V and 0 from J, leaving 9 bases between them. CDR1 is MNHEY, CDR2 SVGEGT, per germline. The CDR3 spans 14 residues. CDR3 DNA: TGTGCCAGCAGCGTAGCGAGCTCCTACAATGAGCAGTTCTTC. Protein: CASSVASSYNEQFF.

This chain connects TRBV7-2 to TRBJ2-3; D is possibly TRBD2 (7 bases). The V gene's germline CDR1 is SGHTA and CDR2 FQGNSA. This CDR3 region has 15 residues. V shed 5 bases and J shed 4 bases, with 16 bases lying between them. CDR3 residues: CASSPGRGIADTQYF. Written as DNA, the CDR3 is TGTGCCAGCAGCCCAGGGAGGGGGATCGCAGATACGCAGTATTTT.

This clonotype appeared a single time. The chain uses TRBV5-8 and TRBJ2-1, with D hard to call. The CDR3 runs to 16 residues. Germline lookup yields CDR1 SGHTS and CDR2 YDEGEE. Trimming shortened V by 4 bases and J by 1 base, and 15 bases separated the two germline ends. CDR3 sequence reads: CASSPLRTPSYNEQFF. The CDR3 DNA reads TGTGCCAGCAGCCCCCTGAGGACCCCTTCCTACAATGAGCAGTTCTTC.

This clonotype was observed many times. The V and J genes are TRBV7-6 and TRBJ1-2; 8 bases align to TRBD1. Trimming took 5 bases from V and 2 from J; bases not matched to a gene: 10. This CDR3 has 16 amino acids. Germline V gene lookup returns CDR1 SGHVS and CDR2 FNYEAQ. The CDR3 DNA is TGTGCCAGCAGCCCACTGGGGACAGGCCACAACTATGGCTACACCTTC. Residues: CASSPLGTGHNYGYTF.

The CDR3 bases are TGTGCCAGCAGCGGGGGCGGGGCTACCCTCCGGGGCAATGAGCAGTTCTTC. Encoded protein: CASSGGGATLRGNEQFF. This chain joins TRBV25-1 and TRBJ2-1; D possibly matches TRBD1 or TRBD2 (6 bases each). Looked up from germline, CDR1 is MGHDK and CDR2 is SYGVNS. The CDR3 has 17 residues. V was pared by 6 bases and J by 6 bases, with 24 bases between.

The rearrangement uses TRBV7-6 and TRBJ2-1; D is perhaps TRBD2 (5 bases). Germline lookup yields CDR1 SGHVS and CDR2 FNYEAQ. The CDR3 extends over 15 amino acids. The germline V and J ends were trimmed by 5 bases and 2 bases, with 13 bases remaining between them. CDR3 DNA sequence: TGTGCCAGCAGCCGCGAGCGGTACCCCTACAATGAGCAGTTCTTC. Its protein is CASSRERYPYNEQFF.

The V call is TRBV6-5, the J call TRBJ2-7; 10 bases match TRBD1. V shed 6 bases, J shed 3 bases, and the junction held 5 bases outside the gene matches. Per germline, CDR1 MNHEY and CDR2 SVGAGI. This CDR3 comprises 14 residues. In DNA, the CDR3 is TGTGCCAGCAGGACTAGGACAGGGGGCTACGAGCAGTACTTC. It codes for CASRTRTGGYEQYF.

In this sample, this clonotype turned up once. This chain links TRBV7-3 with TRBJ1-5; no definite D call. Trimming cost V 8 bases and J 11 bases, with 22 bases left between them. The CDR3 extends over 14 amino acids. CDR1 SGHTA and CDR2 FQGTGA come from the germline V gene. DNA for the CDR3: TGTGCCAGCTCCCCCCAAGCGGAGTCCGGAGCCCAGCATTTT. Encoded protein: CASSPQAESGAQHF.

The chain recombines TRBV6-5 with TRBJ2-7; no reliable D call. CDR3 size: 11 residues. The germline gives CDR1 MNHEY, CDR2 SVGAGI. The V end lost 7 bases, the J end lost 7 bases, and 11 bases lay between the germline ends. CDR3 residues: CASKENREQYV. The CDR3 coding sequence is TGTGCCAGCAAGGAAAACCGGGAGCAGTACGTC.

The sample holds many counts of this clonotype. The chain is built from TRBV7-2 and TRBJ1-5; 7 nucleotides match TRBD1. The CDR3 runs to 14 residues. Germline-derived CDR1 and CDR2 are SGHTA and FQGNSA. V was clipped by 4 bases and J by 11 bases; unmatched bases: 11. CDR3 coding DNA: TGTGCCAGCAGCTCACTCGACAGGGTAAAGGCCCAGCATTTT. Encoded protein: CASSSLDRVKAQHF.

This clonotype was recorded a few times. The chain links TRBV5-1 to TRBJ2-5; D is undetermined. The length of the CDR3 is 13 residues. V lost 2 bases and J lost 3, with 8 bases in between. Germline V gives CDR1 SGHRS, CDR2 YFSETQ. The CDR3 loop is CASSLSLEETQYF. The CDR3 region has the DNA TGCGCCAGCAGCTTATCTCTTGAAGAGACCCAGTACTTC.

This chain uses TRBV19 with TRBJ2-2; 7 nucleotides agree with TRBD1. This CDR3 region has 18 residues. CDR1 and CDR2 (germline): LNHDA, SQIVND (reference sequence). V was clipped by 2 bases and J by 6 bases; unmatched bases: 15. CDR3 loop: CASSIFIRQGALPGELFF. In DNA, the CDR3 is TGTGCCAGTAGTATATTTATTCGACAGGGAGCTCTCCCCGGGGAGCTGTTTTTT.

This chain's CDR3 is CASSQGLAYNEQFF. The CDR3 DNA sequence: TGTGCCAGCAGCCAGGGTTTAGCTTACAATGAGCAGTTCTTC. The rearrangement joins TRBV7-9 to TRBJ2-1, with a weak D call TRBD1 (5 bases). V was shortened by 5 bases and J by 4 bases, with 12 bases between the two germline ends. The CDR3 is 14 residues long. Germline CDR1 is SEHNR and CDR2 is FQNEAQ (reference sequence). Full variable domain (missing parts from reference TRBV7-9 and TRBJ2-1): DTGVSQNPRHKITKRGQNVTFRCDPISEHNRLYWYRQTLGQGPEFLTYFQNEAQLEKSRLLSDRFSAERPKGSFSTLEIQRTEQGDSAMYLCASSQGLAYNEQFFGPGTRLTVL.

The chain joins TRBV29-1 to TRBJ2-2, with D perhaps TRBD2 (5 bases). The germline V gene encodes CDR1 SQVTM and CDR2 ANQGSEA. The CDR3 length is 17 residues. V was pared by 0 bases and J by 0 bases, with 14 bases between. The CDR3 DNA is TGCAGCGTTGAAGATCGGGTGAGAGGGCCGAACACCGGGGAGCTGTTTTTT. It encodes CSVEDRVRGPNTGELFF.

The V gene is TRBV7-6, the J gene TRBJ2-7, with 9 bases that match TRBD2. CDR3 length equals 14 residues. CDR1 and CDR2 (germline): SGHVS, FNYEAQ. For the CDR3, the DNA is TGTGCCAGCAGCTCCGGGACTAGCTCCCACGAGCAGTACGTC. It specifies CASSSGTSSHEQYV.

The CDR3 protein is CSVEYTDLETQYF. In DNA, the CDR3 is TGCAGCGTTGAATACACAGACCTAGAGACCCAGTACTTC. The chain is built from TRBV29-1 and TRBJ2-5, with D unresolved. Germline V CDR1 and CDR2: SQVTM, ANQGSEA. The CDR3 has 13 amino acids. Trimming took 2 bases from V and 4 from J, leaving 11 bases between them.

The chain has TRBV12-3 or TRBV12-4 and TRBJ2-7, with D uncertain. The CDR3 extends over 13 amino acids. The V gene lost 3 bases and the J gene lost 6 bases, with 12 bases spanning the gap. CDR3 bases: TGTGCCAGCAGTTTGGGTGACCTGGTCGAGCAGTACTTC. As protein: CASSLGDLVEQYF.

Only a few counts were recorded for this clonotype. The rearrangement uses TRBV28 and TRBJ2-2; D gene unclear. This CDR3 is 15 amino acids long. The germline V gene has CDR1 MDHEN and CDR2 SYDVKM. V lost 3 bases and J 2 bases, leaving 10 bases between the germline ends. The CDR3 here is CASSFETHNTGELFF. For the CDR3, the DNA is TGTGCCAGCAGTTTTGAGACTCATAACACCGGGGAGCTGTTTTTT.

V and J are TRBV19 and TRBJ2-2; TRBD1 matches at 7 bases. Looked up from germline, CDR1 is LNHDA and CDR2 is SQIVND (reference sequence). The CDR3 is 12 residues long. With 4 bases clipped from V and 10 bases from J, the junction kept 3 bases outside the gene matches. As DNA, the CDR3 is TGTGCCAGTAGTACCACAGGGGAGGAGCTGTTTTTT. It is translated as CASSTTGEELFF.

The J gene is TRBJ1-1, the V gene TRBV19; D is possibly TRBD1 (5 bases). Trimming pared 6 bases from V and 1 base from J, leaving 15 bases between. CDR1 and CDR2 (germline): LNHDA, SQIVND (reference sequence). This CDR3 has 15 residues. The CDR3 sequence: CASRGRGSGNTEAFF. CDR3 coding DNA: TGTGCCAGTAGGGGAAGGGGTAGTGGGAACACTGAAGCTTTCTTT. Based on the CDR3 plus reference TRBV19 and TRBJ1-1, the full variable domain is DGGITQSPKYLFRKEGQNVTLSCEQNLNHDAMYWYRQDPGQGLRLIYYSQIVNDFQKGDIAEGYSVSREKKESFPLTVTSAQKNPTAFYLCASRGRGSGNTEAFFGQGTRLTVV.

There are a few counts of this clonotype. The chain has TRBV5-4 and TRBJ1-5, with D perhaps TRBD1 (5 bases). V was trimmed by 0 bases and J by 3 bases, leaving 7 bases between them. This CDR3 has 14 amino acids. Looked up from germline, CDR1 is SGHNT and CDR2 is YYREEE (reference sequence). This CDR3 reads CASSLGDHNQPQHF. CDR3 bases: TGTGCCAGCAGCTTGGGGGACCACAATCAGCCCCAGCATTTT.

The table lists this clonotype with a few counts. The V and J genes are TRBV6-2 or TRBV6-3 and TRBJ1-5; unclear D gene. The length of the CDR3 is 13 residues. In germline, CDR1 is MNHEY, CDR2 SVGEGT. Trimming stripped 10 bases from V and 11 bases from J, with 21 bases between. The CDR3 protein is CATLDGSRLAQHF. Here the CDR3 DNA reads TGTGCCACTCTAGACGGCTCACGGCTGGCCCAGCATTTT.

The V gene is TRBV6-1, the J gene TRBJ1-1, with a tentative D call TRBD1 (5 bases). The V end lost 10 bases, the J end lost 1 base, and 25 bases lay between the germline ends. Germline CDR1 MNHNS, CDR2 SASEGT. The CDR3 consists of 17 residues. CDR3 DNA: TGTGCCACCCCCTTAGACCGGGACCTCAAGACGAACACTGAAGCTTTCTTT. Its protein is CATPLDRDLKTNTEAFF.

This clonotype was seen a handful of times. The J gene is TRBJ2-1, the V gene TRBV12-3 or TRBV12-4, with TRBD1 matching 8 bases. V lost 6 bases and J lost 5; bases outside the gene matches: 6. The CDR3 totals 14 residues. In nucleotides, the CDR3 is TGTGCCAGCAGCGTACCGACAGGGGACAATGAGCAGTTCTTC. Amino acids: CASSVPTGDNEQFF.